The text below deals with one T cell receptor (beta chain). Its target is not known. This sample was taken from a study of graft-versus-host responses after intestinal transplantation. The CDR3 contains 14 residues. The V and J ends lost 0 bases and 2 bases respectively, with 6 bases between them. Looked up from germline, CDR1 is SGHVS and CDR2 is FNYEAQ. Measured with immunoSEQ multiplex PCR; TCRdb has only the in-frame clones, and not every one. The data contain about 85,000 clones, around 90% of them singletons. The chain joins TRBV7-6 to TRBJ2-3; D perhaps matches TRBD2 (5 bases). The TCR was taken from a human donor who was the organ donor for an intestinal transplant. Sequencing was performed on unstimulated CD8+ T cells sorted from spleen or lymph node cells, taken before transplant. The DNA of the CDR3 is TGTGCCAGCAGCTTAGCGGACTTCACAGATACGCAGTATTTT. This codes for CASSLADFTDTQYF.